The rows below give T cell receptor beta chains drawn from one sample of a study of cytomegalovirus exposure and HLA in healthy donors. The assay was immunoSEQ multiplex PCR, and TCRdb's table has in-frame clones only and misses some. The profile shows roughly 150,000 clones, about nine tenths of them singletons. Sequenced: PBMCs. Receptor source: a woman aged 18-29 years in good health and CMV-seropositive. The CDR3 runs from the conserved cysteine through the conserved F or W. D genes are given only for firm matches.

J | D | V | CDR3
TRBJ2-7 | NA | TRBV30 | CAYQGSPYEQYF
TRBJ2-1 | TRBD2 | TRBV4-1 | CASSRSTTSGRVSEQFF
TRBJ2-2 | NA | TRBV5-1 | CASSFSGNTGELFF
TRBJ2-7 | TRBD2 | TRBV7-3 | CASSLGAGAYEQYF
TRBJ1-2 | NA | TRBV20-1 | CSAAGGGGYTF
TRBJ2-5 | TRBD2 | TRBV6-4 | CASSDSTSGQETQYF
TRBJ2-3 | TRBD2 | TRBV29-1 | CSVTPPGLAGVIDTQYF
TRBJ2-7 | NA | TRBV5-1 | CASSFRRGHEQYF
TRBJ1-5 | TRBD1 | TRBV5-3 | CARSLRATGASNQPQHF
TRBJ2-5 | TRBD1 | TRBV25-1 | CASNLEGTALDF
TRBJ1-1 | NA | TRBV4-2 | CASSQEGGNTEAFF
TRBJ2-3 | NA | TRBV2 | CASSEFGTDTQYF
TRBJ2-3 | NA | TRBV19 | CASSTQRSTDTQYF
TRBJ2-1 | TRBD1 | TRBV18 | CASSPDRADNEQFF
TRBJ2-3 | NA | TRBV18 | CASSPQGTDTQYF
TRBJ1-2 | TRBD1 | TRBV7-8 | CASSSLRTGTDYGYTF
TRBJ2-7 | TRBD2 | TRBV6-6 | CASSYSRLANEQYF
TRBJ2-7 | NA | TRBV11-3 | CASGQKRDSYEQYF
TRBJ1-2 | NA | TRBV28 | CASSLEEGTANYGYTF
TRBJ1-2 | NA | TRBV25-1 | CASSEYRGGGYTF
TRBJ2-1 | TRBD2 | TRBV6-4 | CASSVETSGSNEQFF
TRBJ2-2 | TRBD2 | TRBV9 | CASSGGLAGLTGELFF
TRBJ2-3 | TRBD1 | TRBV7-8 | CASSLVGRGRGDTQYF
TRBJ2-7 | NA | TRBV6-1 | CASERGYYEQYF
TRBJ2-1 | TRBD2 | TRBV19 | CASGLAGGYNEQFF
TRBJ2-7 | NA | TRBV21-1 | CASSKVSGKLYEQYF
TRBJ2-1 | NA | TRBV7-6 | CASSPEDRGGYNEQFF
TRBJ2-1 | NA | TRBV5-6 | CATRDTSYNEQFF
TRBJ2-2 | NA | TRBV30 | CACTGTNTGELFF
TRBJ2-5 | NA | TRBV5-1 | CASGPGDGIRQTQYF
TRBJ1-2 | NA | TRBV4-1 | CASSQELQGYGYTF
TRBJ1-1 | TRBD1 | TRBV7-9 | CASSSQQGDTEAFF
TRBJ2-6 | TRBD2 | TRBV5-1 | CASTRTGTSASGANVLTF
TRBJ2-2 | NA | TRBV28 | CASSSPYASENTGELFF
TRBJ2-7 | NA | TRBV9 | CASSGTAIDYEQYF
TRBJ2-7 | TRBD1 | TRBV5-4 | CASSVGQIYEQYF